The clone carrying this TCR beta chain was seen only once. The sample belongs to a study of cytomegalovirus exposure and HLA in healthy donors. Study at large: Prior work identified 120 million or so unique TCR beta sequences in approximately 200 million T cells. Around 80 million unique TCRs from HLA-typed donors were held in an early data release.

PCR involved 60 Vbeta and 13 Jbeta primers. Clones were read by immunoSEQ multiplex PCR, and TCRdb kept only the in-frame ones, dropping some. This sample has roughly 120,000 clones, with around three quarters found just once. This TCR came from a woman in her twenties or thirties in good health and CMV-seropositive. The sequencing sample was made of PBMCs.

The CDR3 DNA follows: TGTGCCAGCAGCTGGGGGGGGATACCTACCGGGGAGCTGTTTTTT. It translates to CASSWGGIPTGELFF. The chain couples TRBV5-6 to TRBJ2-2; 7 bases are shared with TRBD2. The V and J ends lost 3 bases and 5 bases, in that order; junction bases with no gene match: 7. CDR3 length: 15 residues. Germline CDR1 reads SGHDT; CDR2 reads YYEEEE.